These 8 T cell receptor beta chains were sequenced from one sample in a study of blood T cell repertoires in COVID-19. Libraries were prepared by immunoSEQ multiplex PCR; TCRdb keeps only in-frame clonotypes and omits some of them. This table has about 320,000 clones, about 83% appearing once. Sequenced material: peripheral blood. The receptors shown here come from a woman aged 50 to 65 with acute or convalescent COVID-19.

V usage is TRBV6-5 and J usage is TRBJ2-1; tentative D call: TRBD2 (6 bases). The germline V gene has CDR1 MNHEY and CDR2 SVGAGI. The CDR3 is 11 residues long. The V and J ends lost 6 bases and 6 bases respectively, with 6 bases between them. The CDR3 coding sequence is TGTGCCAGCAGAGCGGGCAATGAGCAGTTCTTC. This translates into CASRAGNEQFF.

The chain recombines TRBV6-6 with TRBJ1-1; 8 bases fit TRBD1. The CDR3 consists of 14 residues. Per the germline V gene, CDR1 is MNHNY and CDR2 is SVGAGI (reference sequence). Unmatched junction bases numbered 5, after V lost 4 bases and J lost 4 bases. Written as DNA, the CDR3 is TGTGCCAGCAGTTTCGGACAGGGCGCCACTGAAGCTTTCTTT. Its protein product is CASSFGQGATEAFF.

CDR3 bases: TGTGCCAGCGTTAACTCCTACACCATATATTTT. Protein product: CASVNSYTIYF. The chain employs TRBV6-6 and TRBJ1-3; D not resolved. The germline CDR1 and CDR2 sequences are MNHNY and SVGAGI (reference sequence). V lost 8 bases and J 8 bases, leaving 10 bases between the germline ends. The CDR3 has 11 amino acids.

Worth noting for this clone: Other DNA sequences in the sample encode the same CDR3. V usage is TRBV24-1 and J usage is TRBJ2-3; 11 bases line up with TRBD1. The V and J ends lost 3 bases and 5 bases, in that order; junction bases with no gene match: 3. The CDR3 is 15 amino acids. Looked up from germline, CDR1 is KGHDR and CDR2 is SFDVKD. CDR3 protein: CATSDTGQGGDTQYF. CDR3 DNA: TGTGCCACCAGTGATACGGGACAGGGGGGAGATACGCAGTATTTT.

The chain links TRBV21-1 to TRBJ2-2; the listed D gene, TRBD1, was not tested against the DNA. TRBV21-1 is a listed pseudogene. This CDR3 has 15 residues. CDR3 sequence: CASSKGQGAAGELFF. CDR3 coding DNA: TGTGCCAGCAGCAAGGGACAGGGGGCGGCCGGGGAGCTGTTTTTT.

This clone showed up just a few times. The chain couples TRBV19 to TRBJ2-5; 12 bases agree with TRBD1. The CDR3 has 16 residues. Trimming cost V 6 bases and J 3 bases; bases outside gene matches: 8. CDR1 LNHDA and CDR2 SQIVND come from the germline V gene (reference sequence). The chain's CDR3 is CASRSTGTGGEETQYF. The CDR3 DNA reads TGTGCCAGTAGATCAACCGGGACAGGGGGCGAAGAGACCCAGTACTTC. The variable domain in full, completed from reference TRBV19 and TRBJ2-5, reads DGGITQSPKYLFRKEGQNVTLSCEQNLNHDAMYWYRQDPGQGLRLIYYSQIVNDFQKGDIAEGYSVSREKKESFPLTVTSAQKNPTAFYLCASRSTGTGGEETQYFGPGTRLLVL.

The genes are TRBV25-1 and TRBJ2-3; 7 bases map to TRBD1. The CDR3 totals 14 residues. The germline gives CDR1 MGHDK, CDR2 SYGVNS. After removal of 3 bases from V and 6 bases from J, the junction contained 6 bases not matched to a gene. CDR3 nucleotide sequence: TGTGCCAGCAGTGACCCCACAGGGGAGGATACGCAGTATTTT. Its protein product is CASSDPTGEDTQYF.

This clone was observed at least ten times. The chain links TRBV7-2 to TRBJ2-2; 11 nucleotides line up with TRBD2. Germline V gene sequence: CDR1 SGHTA, CDR2 FQGNSA. J lost 7 bases, V lost 4 bases, and 8 bases had no gene match. This CDR3 region has 16 residues. CDR3 nucleotide sequence: TGTGCCAGCAGCTCAAATAGCGGGAGGGCTGACGGGGAGCTGTTTTTT. This gives the protein CASSSNSGRADGELFF.